This T cell receptor beta chain was observed in a study of cytomegalovirus exposure and HLA in healthy donors. Use of 60 Vbeta and 13 Jbeta primers characterized the PCR. The table came from immunoSEQ multiplex PCR; TCRdb's copy has only in-frame clones and leaves some out. The data hold some 130,000 clones, with over 60% observed a single time. This clone has a single count. Sample: PBMCs. The origin of this receptor is a man aged 35-49 years in good health and CMV-seronegative.

CDR3 nucleotide sequence: TGCAGCGTTGTTGGACAGGGGGCTCCCTACGAGCAGTACTTC. Its translation: CSVVGQGAPYEQYF. The chain combines TRBV29-1 with TRBJ2-7; TRBD1 aligns across 11 bases. The junction had 4 bases not matched to a gene; V was cut back by 4 bases and J by 2 bases. CDR1 is SQVTM and CDR2 is ANQGSEA in the germline V gene. The CDR3 runs to 14 residues.